These 27 T cell receptor beta chains were all obtained from the same sample, sequenced in a study of blood T cell repertoires in COVID-19 (dated by TCRdb to about 2020). Library preparation employed the immunoSEQ multiplex PCR assay. The table comes from immuneACCESS by way of TCRdb, which keeps in-frame sequences with V and J called. Part of the clones is missing from these tables; in studies checked, under half for an unresolved V gene and the rest for unknown reasons. Counted in this sample were around 280,000 clones; around nine tenths of them appeared once. In total, the top ten clones hold approximately 5.7% of the sample. Sequencing used PBMCs or T cells enriched from blood (not recorded which). These receptors originate from a woman aged 40 to 50 who had recovered from COVID-19.

This clone came up once. The CDR3 DNA reads TGTGCCAGTAGTCCTCTTGACAGGGGGAGACGGAACACTGAAGCTTTCTTT. Translating it yields CASSPLDRGRRNTEAFF. J is TRBJ1-1 and V is TRBV27; TRBD1 aligns across 9 bases. The CDR3 has 17 residues. Germline loops: CDR1 MNHEY, CDR2 SMNVEV (reference sequence). The junction had 15 bases not matched to a gene; V was cut back by 9 bases and J by 1 base.

J is TRBJ1-4 and V is TRBV30, with 8 bases aligning to TRBD1. CDR1 is GTSNPN and CDR2 is SVGIG in the germline V gene (reference sequence). After removal of 5 bases from V and 4 bases from J, the junction contained 3 bases not matched to a gene. This CDR3 is 13 amino acids long. CDR3 sequence reads: CAWGTGHNEKLFF. The CDR3 coding sequence is TGTGCCTGGGGGACAGGCCATAATGAAAAACTGTTTTTT.

The rearrangement joins TRBV5-1 to TRBJ1-1; D unclear. This CDR3 has 14 amino acids. In germline, CDR1 is SGHRS, CDR2 YFSETQ. V lost 1 base and J lost 3, with 10 bases in between. CDR3 sequence: CASSLQTEDTEAFF. CDR3 bases: TGCGCCAGCAGCTTGCAGACGGAGGACACTGAAGCTTTCTTT.

This rearrangement joins TRBV5-4 to TRBJ1-3, with D perhaps matching TRBD1 (6 bases). The CDR3 covers 15 residues. With 4 bases removed from V and 0 bases from J, the gap between germline ends came to 11 bases. The germline V gene has CDR1 SGHNT and CDR2 YYREEE (reference sequence). This CDR3 reads CASSRDKNSGNTIYF. The CDR3 DNA follows: TGTGCCAGCAGCCGGGACAAGAACTCTGGAAACACCATATATTTT.

This clone was detected a few times. J is TRBJ2-2 and V is TRBV18; 10 bases agree with TRBD1. The germline CDR1 and CDR2 sequences are KGHSH and LQKENI. The CDR3 extends over 18 amino acids. Trimming cost V 5 bases and J 1 base; bases outside gene matches: 10. The CDR3 sequence is CASSKTGGTSLNTGELFF. The DNA for the CDR3 is TGTGCCAGCTCAAAGACAGGGGGCACAAGTCTGAACACCGGGGAGCTGTTTTTT.

The J gene is TRBJ2-5, the V gene TRBV18, with 8 bases matching TRBD1. The CDR3 extends over 16 amino acids. The ends lost 3 bases at V and 2 bases at J; junction bases unmatched: 8. Germline V lookup: CDR1 KGHSH, CDR2 LQKENI. The CDR3 is CASSPLSGTGQETQYF. The CDR3 DNA sequence: TGTGCCAGCTCACCTCTTTCGGGGACAGGACAAGAGACCCAGTACTTC.

This clone was seen only once. This chain links TRBV28 with TRBJ2-1; 7 nucleotides align to TRBD2. Germline CDR1 and CDR2: MDHEN and SYDVKM. The CDR3 runs to 15 residues. The V and J ends lost 5 bases and 13 bases, in that order; junction bases with no gene match: 17. The CDR3 region is CASSTPYSGPNQQFF. CDR3 in DNA: TGTGCCAGCAGTACACCCTATAGCGGGCCTAATCAACAGTTCTTC. Looking up the rest from reference TRBV28 and TRBJ2-1 gives the full variable domain: DVKVTQSSRYLVKRTGEKVFLECVQDMDHENMFWYRQDPGLGLRLIYFSYDVKMKEKGDIPEGYSVSREKKERFSLILESASTNQTSMYLCASSTPYSGPNQQFFGPGTRLTVL.

The chain combines TRBV7-8 with TRBJ2-1; no reliable D call. V lost 6 bases and J lost 1, with 10 bases in between. This CDR3 spans 14 amino acids. The germline gives CDR1 SGHVS, CDR2 FQNEAQ. The CDR3 spells CASRATVSYNEQFF. As DNA, the CDR3 is TGTGCCAGCAGAGCCACGGTGTCCTACAATGAGCAGTTCTTC.

The table lists this clone with a count of one. The genes are TRBV5-5 and TRBJ1-3, with D possibly TRBD1 on 6 matching bases. The CDR3 runs 16 residues. Trimming cost V 3 bases and J 2 bases, with 15 bases left between them. Looked up from germline, CDR1 is SGHKS and CDR2 is YYEKEE (reference sequence). The CDR3 protein is CASSSAPRTAGNTIYF. The CDR3 DNA sequence: TGTGCCAGCAGCTCTGCTCCTCGGACAGCTGGAAACACCATATATTTT. Filled out from reference TRBV5-5 and TRBJ1-3, the complete variable domain reads DAGVTQSPTHLIKTRGQQVTLRCSPISGHKSVSWYQQVLGQGPQFIFQYYEKEERGRGNFPDRFSARQFPNYSSELNVNALLLGDSALYLCASSSAPRTAGNTIYFGEGSWLTVV.

V is TRBV10-3 and J is TRBJ2-7; 9 bases map to TRBD1. The V gene end was trimmed by 5 bases and the J gene end by 5 bases; junction bases not matched to a gene: 7. The germline V gene encodes CDR1 ENHRY and CDR2 SYGVKD. The CDR3 runs 14 residues. In DNA, the CDR3 is TGTGCCATCAGTCGGGACAGGGCGGTCAACGAGCAGTACTTC. Its translation: CAISRDRAVNEQYF.

This rearrangement joins TRBV20-1 to TRBJ2-1; D call uncertain. This CDR3 comprises 11 residues. CDR1 DFQATT and CDR2 SNEGSKA come from the germline V gene (reference sequence). In DNA, the CDR3 is TGCAGCGGTCTACGGGTCGGTGAGCAGTTCTTC. Amino acids: CSGLRVGEQFF.

The CDR3 nucleotides read TGCAGCGTTGAGGGCTTCAGCACAGATACGCAGTATTTT. It codes for CSVEGFSTDTQYF. The genes are TRBV29-1 and TRBJ2-3; D gene ambiguous. CDR1 is SQVTM, CDR2 ANQGSEA, per germline. V gave up 3 bases and J gave up 0 bases, with 7 bases separating them. This CDR3 has 13 residues.

The V and J genes are TRBV6-5 and TRBJ1-2; D may be TRBD1 (5 bases). Trimming left V 7 bases short and J 8 bases short, with 14 bases between. This CDR3 has 12 residues. CDR1 is MNHEY and CDR2 is SVGAGI in the germline V gene. CDR3 DNA: TGTGCCAGCACTCAGGGCCGGATGGGCTACACCTTC. Its translation: CASTQGRMGYTF.

The chain has TRBV7-2 and TRBJ2-3, with 11 nucleotides matching TRBD2. Losses at the gene ends were 0 bases for V and 1 base for J; bases not matched to a gene: 6. Germline-derived CDR1 and CDR2 are SGHTA and FQGNSA. The CDR3 consists of 18 residues. This chain's CDR3 is CASSLATLAGGGTDTQYF. CDR3 DNA sequence: TGTGCCAGCAGCTTAGCCACTCTAGCGGGAGGCGGCACAGATACGCAGTATTTT.

This clone was detected only once. V is TRBV7-2 and J is TRBJ2-1, with D uncertain. Germline CDR1 reads SGHTA; CDR2 reads FQGNSA. The ends were cut back, 5 bases at V and 4 bases at J, with 18 bases in the middle. The CDR3 consists of 16 residues. In nucleotides, the CDR3 is TGTGCCAGCAGCCTAACCGAGGCCTCCCGATACAATGAGCAGTTCTTC. Its translation: CASSLTEASRYNEQFF.

Written as DNA, the CDR3 is TGTGCCAGCATGGTTAGCGGGGGAGCACCCCCAGATACGCAGTATTTT. This sequence encodes CASMVSGGAPPDTQYF. V usage is TRBV7-2 and J usage is TRBJ2-3; TRBD2 matches at 9 bases. V was pared by 7 bases and J by 4 bases, with 12 bases of the junction left unmatched. Germline-derived CDR1 and CDR2 are SGHTA and FQGNSA. CDR3 length: 16 amino acids.

V and J are TRBV7-2 and TRBJ1-2; the D gene is possibly TRBD1 (5 bases). Germline V gives CDR1 SGHTA, CDR2 FQGNSA. V was pared by 5 bases and J by 3 bases, with 13 bases between. The CDR3 runs 14 residues. The CDR3, as DNA: TGTGCCAGCAGCGCTTTCCAGGGATACTATGGCTACACCTTC. Amino acid sequence: CASSAFQGYYGYTF.

This clone was picked up one time. The V call is TRBV27, the J call TRBJ2-2; no definite D call. Trimming removed 9 bases at V and 5 bases at J, with 7 bases between. Germline V gene sequence: CDR1 MNHEY, CDR2 SMNVEV (reference sequence). This CDR3 has 11 amino acids. The CDR3 region has the DNA TGTGCCAGGAGAGTTACCGGGGAGCTGTTTTTT. Protein: CARRVTGELFF.

This rearrangement joins TRBV7-6 to TRBJ1-1; TRBD1 is a possible D gene (5 bases). V gave up 8 bases and J gave up 1 base, with 11 bases separating them. The CDR3 spans 13 residues. The V gene's germline CDR1 is SGHVS and CDR2 FNYEAQ. The CDR3 is CASRKGPNTEAFF. CDR3 bases: TGTGCCAGCCGTAAGGGGCCGAACACTGAAGCTTTCTTT.

The rearrangement joins TRBV28 to TRBJ2-1; tentative D call: TRBD2 (6 bases). The ends were cut back, 5 bases at V and 0 bases at J, with 14 bases in the middle. Looked up from germline, CDR1 is MDHEN and CDR2 is SYDVKM. This CDR3 has 16 amino acids. CDR3: CASSTLAASSYNEQFF. Here the CDR3 DNA reads TGTGCCAGCAGTACTTTAGCGGCGAGCTCCTACAATGAGCAGTTCTTC.

The chain combines TRBV19 with TRBJ2-2, with TRBD1 as a possible D gene (7 bases). V dropped 8 bases and J dropped 6 bases, with 22 bases sitting between them. The germline gives CDR1 LNHDA, CDR2 SQIVND (reference sequence). This CDR3 has 16 residues. The CDR3 sequence: CASGGGTAKESGELFF. CDR3 nucleotide sequence: TGTGCCAGTGGGGGCGGGACAGCCAAGGAGTCCGGGGAGCTGTTTTTT.

Turning to this clone: The sample carries other DNA sequences with the same CDR3. This sequence joins TRBV7-2 and TRBJ2-7; perhaps TRBD1 as D (6 bases). The CDR3 is 11 amino acids. Germline CDR1 and CDR2: SGHTA and FQGNSA. V was cut by 8 bases and J by 3 bases, with 8 bases left in between. DNA of the CDR3: TGTGCCAGCGCACAGGGCTACGAGCAGTACTTC. It is translated as CASAQGYEQYF.

J is TRBJ2-2 and V is TRBV6-2 or TRBV6-3; 8 bases line up with TRBD2. The germline CDR1 and CDR2 sequences are MNHEY and SVGEGT. The CDR3 sequence is 17 residues long. V trimming: 5 bases; J trimming: 0 bases; junction bases outside the gene matches: 8. The CDR3 bases are TGTGCCAGCAGTGATCCAGCGGGAGAGCCGAACACCGGGGAGCTGTTTTTT. Protein product: CASSDPAGEPNTGELFF.

The genes are TRBV28 and TRBJ1-2; 10 bases match TRBD1. The CDR3 length is 15 residues. Trimming at V came to 7 bases and at J to 7 bases, leaving 12 bases not matched to a gene. Germline CDR1 is MDHEN and CDR2 is SYDVKM. In nucleotides, the CDR3 is TGTGCCAGCACCCGGGCCGGGACAGGGGCCTTTGGCTACACCTTC. Amino acids: CASTRAGTGAFGYTF.

CDR3 protein: CASSPDGQGGYEQYF. DNA of the CDR3: TGTGCCAGCAGCCCAGACGGACAGGGCGGCTACGAGCAGTACTTC. J is TRBJ2-7 and V is TRBV11-1; the match to TRBD1 covers 8 bases. The CDR3 has 15 amino acids. The germline gives CDR1 SGHAT, CDR2 FQDESV (reference sequence). V shed 5 bases, J shed 3 bases, and the junction held 9 bases outside the gene matches.

V gene TRBV27 combines with J gene TRBJ1-5; 11 nucleotides match TRBD1. Germline CDR1 MNHEY, CDR2 SMNVEV (reference sequence). The CDR3 extends over 16 amino acids. V shed 5 bases, J shed 1 base, and the junction held 4 bases outside the gene matches. This chain's CDR3 is CASSRGDRGSNQPQHF. The CDR3 DNA follows: TGTGCCAGCAGTCGGGGGGACAGGGGGAGCAATCAGCCCCAGCATTTT.

This clone was observed a few times. J is TRBJ1-2 and V is TRBV10-3, with 11 bases aligning to TRBD1. The CDR3 spans 12 residues. Losses at the gene ends were 11 bases for V and 4 bases for J; bases not matched to a gene: 3. Germline loops: CDR1 ENHRY, CDR2 SYGVKD. The chain's CDR3 is CAVGTGGYGYTF. CDR3 coding DNA: TGTGCCGTCGGGACAGGGGGCTATGGCTACACCTTC.